These 5 T cell receptor beta chains originate from one sample sequenced in a study of cytomegalovirus exposure and HLA in healthy donors. 13 Jbeta primers and 60 Vbeta primers were used for the PCR. The method was immunoSEQ multiplex PCR; TCRdb's version includes in-frame clones alone and lacks a portion of them. Of under 200,000 clones detected, approximately 85% appear once; the ten largest clones hold roughly 9.3%. The specimen was PBMCs. Receptors originate from a man younger than 30 in good health and CMV-seropositive.

The chain uses TRBV2 and TRBJ2-1; D is possibly TRBD2 (6 bases). Trimming removed 4 bases from V and 6 bases from J, with 13 bases in between. Germline CDR1 reads SNHLY; CDR2 reads FYNNEI. This CDR3 has 14 residues. The CDR3 nucleotides are TGTGCCAGCAGTGGGGGCGGGGTCGGCAATGAGCAGTTCTTC. It yields the protein CASSGGGVGNEQFF.

This chain links TRBV4-3 with TRBJ2-7; the D gene is possibly TRBD2 (5 bases). The germline gives CDR1 LGHNA, CDR2 YSLEER. This CDR3 has 13 amino acids. Trimming shortened V by 0 bases and J by 7 bases, and 10 bases separated the two germline ends. The CDR3 region has the DNA TGCGCCAGCAGCCAAGAAATAGCGACGGAGCAGTACTTC. This translates into CASSQEIATEQYF.

The J gene is TRBJ2-7, the V gene TRBV11-2, with a weak D call TRBD2 (6 bases). The CDR3 covers 14 residues. Between the trimmed V and J ends, which lost 1 base and 2 bases, there was a span of 9 bases. The germline V gene has CDR1 SGHAT and CDR2 FQNNGV. As DNA, the CDR3 is TGTGCCAGCAGCTTAGGGAGCGGGCCCTACGAGCAGTACTTC. Translated: CASSLGSGPYEQYF.

This clone was recorded only once. This chain links TRBV30 with TRBJ1-5; a possible D gene is TRBD1 (6 bases). V lost 0 bases, J lost 1 base, and 16 bases lay in between. Germline V gene sequence: CDR1 GTSNPN, CDR2 SVGIG (reference sequence). CDR3 length: 17 residues. The CDR3, as DNA: TGTGCCTGGAGTGTCTGGCCCGGGACACCCAGCAATCAGCCCCAGCATTTT. Translated, it gives CAWSVWPGTPSNQPQHF.

V usage is TRBV6-5 and J usage is TRBJ1-2; 7 positions agree with TRBD1. The V gene's germline CDR1 is MNHEY and CDR2 SVGAGI. After removal of 6 bases from V and 4 bases from J, the junction contained 11 bases not matched to a gene. The CDR3 length is 15 residues. Here the CDR3 reads CASSLTTTGVYGYTF. The CDR3 nucleotides read TGTGCCAGCAGCCTAACTACCACAGGGGTCTATGGCTACACCTTC.